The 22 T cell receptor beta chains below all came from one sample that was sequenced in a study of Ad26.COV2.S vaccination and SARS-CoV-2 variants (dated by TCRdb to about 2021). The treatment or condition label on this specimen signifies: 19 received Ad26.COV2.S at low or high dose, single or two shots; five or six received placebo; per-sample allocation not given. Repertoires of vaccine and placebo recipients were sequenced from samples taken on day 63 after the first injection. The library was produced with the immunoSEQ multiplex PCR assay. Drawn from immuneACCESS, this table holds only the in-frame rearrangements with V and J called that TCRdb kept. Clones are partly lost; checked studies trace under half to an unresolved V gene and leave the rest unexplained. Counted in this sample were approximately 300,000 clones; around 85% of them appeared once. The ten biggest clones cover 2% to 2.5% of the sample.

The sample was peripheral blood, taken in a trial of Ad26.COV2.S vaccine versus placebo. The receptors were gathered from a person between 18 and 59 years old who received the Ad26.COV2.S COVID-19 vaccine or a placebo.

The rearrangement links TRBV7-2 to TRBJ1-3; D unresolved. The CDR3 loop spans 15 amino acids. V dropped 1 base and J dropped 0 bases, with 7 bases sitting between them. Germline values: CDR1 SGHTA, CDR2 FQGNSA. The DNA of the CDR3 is TGTGCCAGCAGCTTAGGATTTGGCTCTGGAAACACCATATATTTT. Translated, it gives CASSLGFGSGNTIYF. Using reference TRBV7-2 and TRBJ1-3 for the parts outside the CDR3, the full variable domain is GAGVSQSPSNKVTEKGKDVELRCDPISGHTALYWYRQSLGQGLEFLIYFQGNSAPDKSGLPSDRFSAERTGGSVSTLTIQRTQQEDSAVYLCASSLGFGSGNTIYFGEGSWLTVV.

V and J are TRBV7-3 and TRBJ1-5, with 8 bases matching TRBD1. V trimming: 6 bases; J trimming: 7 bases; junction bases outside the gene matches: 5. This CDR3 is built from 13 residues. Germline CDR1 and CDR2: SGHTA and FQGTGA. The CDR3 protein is CASSQGARQPQHF. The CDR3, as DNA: TGTGCCAGCAGTCAGGGGGCCCGACAGCCCCAGCATTTT. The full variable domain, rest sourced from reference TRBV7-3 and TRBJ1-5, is GAGVSQTPSNKVTEKGKYVELRCDPISGHTALYWYRQSLGQGPEFLIYFQGTGAADDSGLPNDRFFAVRPEGSVSTLKIQRTERGDSAVYLCASSQGARQPQHFGDGTRLSIL.

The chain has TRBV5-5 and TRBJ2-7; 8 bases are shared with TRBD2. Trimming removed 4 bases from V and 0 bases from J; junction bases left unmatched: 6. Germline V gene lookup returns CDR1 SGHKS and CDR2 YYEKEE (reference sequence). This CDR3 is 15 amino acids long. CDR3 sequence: CASSLSGGPSYEQYF. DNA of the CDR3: TGTGCCAGCAGCCTCAGCGGGGGACCCTCCTACGAGCAGTACTTC.

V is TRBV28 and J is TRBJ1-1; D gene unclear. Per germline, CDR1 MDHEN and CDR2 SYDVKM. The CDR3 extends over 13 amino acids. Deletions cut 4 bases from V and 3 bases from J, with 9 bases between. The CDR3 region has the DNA TGTGCCAGCAGTTATTTGATGGACACTGAAGCTTTCTTT. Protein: CASSYLMDTEAFF.

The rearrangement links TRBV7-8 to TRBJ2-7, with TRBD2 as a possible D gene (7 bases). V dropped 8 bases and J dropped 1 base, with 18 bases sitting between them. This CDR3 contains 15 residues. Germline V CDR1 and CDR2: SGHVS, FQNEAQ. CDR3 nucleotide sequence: TGTGCCAGCTCCCCGGCGGGGGCCCCTTCCTACGAGCAGTACTTC. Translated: CASSPAGAPSYEQYF.

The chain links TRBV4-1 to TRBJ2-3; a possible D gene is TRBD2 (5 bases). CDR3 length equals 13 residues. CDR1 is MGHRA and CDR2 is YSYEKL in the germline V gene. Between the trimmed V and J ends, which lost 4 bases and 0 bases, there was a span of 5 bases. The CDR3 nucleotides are TGCGCCAGCAGCCGGACTAGCACAGATACGCAGTATTTT. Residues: CASSRTSTDTQYF.

CDR3 loop: CATRTVSSGNTIYF. DNA for the CDR3: TGTGCCACCCGGACAGTAAGCTCTGGAAACACCATATATTTT. This sequence joins TRBV19 and TRBJ1-3; tentatively, D is TRBD1 (6 bases). The CDR3 is 14 amino acids. Trimming pared 10 bases from V and 0 bases from J, leaving 13 bases between. Germline values: CDR1 LNHDA, CDR2 SQIVND (reference sequence). The whole variable domain, filled in from reference TRBV19 and TRBJ1-3, reads DGGITQSPKYLFRKEGQNVTLSCEQNLNHDAMYWYRQDPGQGLRLIYYSQIVNDFQKGDIAEGYSVSREKKESFPLTVTSAQKNPTAFYLCATRTVSSGNTIYFGEGSWLTVV.

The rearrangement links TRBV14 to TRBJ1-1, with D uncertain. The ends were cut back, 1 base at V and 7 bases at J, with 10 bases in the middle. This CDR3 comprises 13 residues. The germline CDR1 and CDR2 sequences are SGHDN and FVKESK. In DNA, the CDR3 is TGTGCCAGCAGCCAAGGGGATGGACGTGAAGCTTTCTTT. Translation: CASSQGDGREAFF.

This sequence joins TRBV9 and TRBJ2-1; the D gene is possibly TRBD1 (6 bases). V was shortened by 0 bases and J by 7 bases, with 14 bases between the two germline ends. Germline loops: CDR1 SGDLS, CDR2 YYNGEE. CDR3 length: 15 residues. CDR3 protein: CASSVAGTTVNEQFF. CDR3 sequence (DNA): TGTGCCAGCAGCGTAGCTGGGACAACGGTAAATGAGCAGTTCTTC.

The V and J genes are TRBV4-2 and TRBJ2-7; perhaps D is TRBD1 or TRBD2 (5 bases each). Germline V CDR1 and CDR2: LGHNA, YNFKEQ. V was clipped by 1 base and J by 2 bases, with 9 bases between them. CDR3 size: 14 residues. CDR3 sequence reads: CASSQAGSTYEQYF. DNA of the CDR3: TGTGCCAGCAGCCAAGCAGGGAGTACCTACGAGCAGTACTTC.

Written as DNA, the CDR3 is TGTGCCAGCAGTTACTCAGTGGTGAACACTGAAGCTTTCTTT. Its protein is CASSYSVVNTEAFF. J is TRBJ1-1 and V is TRBV6-5, with unresolved D. This CDR3 contains 14 residues. Germline-derived CDR1 and CDR2 are MNHEY and SVGAGI. V was cut by 0 bases and J by 0 bases, with 5 bases left in between.

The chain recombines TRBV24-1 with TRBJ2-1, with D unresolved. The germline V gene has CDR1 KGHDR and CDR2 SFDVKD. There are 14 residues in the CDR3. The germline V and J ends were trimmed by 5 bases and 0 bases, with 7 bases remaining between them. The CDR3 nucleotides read TGTGCCACCAGTGGTGCCAGCTCCTACAATGAGCAGTTCTTC. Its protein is CATSGASSYNEQFF.

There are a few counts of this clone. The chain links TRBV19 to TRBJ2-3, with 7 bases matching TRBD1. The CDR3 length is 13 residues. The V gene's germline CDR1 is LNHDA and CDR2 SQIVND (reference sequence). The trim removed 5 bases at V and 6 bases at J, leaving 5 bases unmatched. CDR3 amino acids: CASSDRAPDTQYF. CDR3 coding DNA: TGTGCCAGTAGTGACAGGGCCCCCGATACGCAGTATTTT.

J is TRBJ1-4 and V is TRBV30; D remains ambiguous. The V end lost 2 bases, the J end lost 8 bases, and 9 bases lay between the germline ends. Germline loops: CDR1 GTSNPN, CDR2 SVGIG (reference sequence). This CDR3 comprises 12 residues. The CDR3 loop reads CAWSPEGEKLFF. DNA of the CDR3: TGTGCCTGGAGTCCTGAAGGAGAAAAACTGTTTTTT.

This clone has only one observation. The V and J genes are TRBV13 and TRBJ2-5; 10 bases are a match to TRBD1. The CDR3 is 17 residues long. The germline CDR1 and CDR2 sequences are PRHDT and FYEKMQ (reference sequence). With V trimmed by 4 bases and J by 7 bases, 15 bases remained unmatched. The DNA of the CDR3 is TGTGCCAGCAGCTCTAGAACCGGGACAGGGGAAGACGGGACCCAGTACTTC. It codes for CASSSRTGTGEDGTQYF.

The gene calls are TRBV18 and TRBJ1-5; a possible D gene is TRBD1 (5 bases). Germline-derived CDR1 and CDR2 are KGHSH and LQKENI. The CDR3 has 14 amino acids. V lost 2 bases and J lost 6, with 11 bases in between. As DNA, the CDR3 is TGTGCCAGCTCACCAGGAGGGGCGGGTCAGCCCCAGCATTTT. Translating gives CASSPGGAGQPQHF.

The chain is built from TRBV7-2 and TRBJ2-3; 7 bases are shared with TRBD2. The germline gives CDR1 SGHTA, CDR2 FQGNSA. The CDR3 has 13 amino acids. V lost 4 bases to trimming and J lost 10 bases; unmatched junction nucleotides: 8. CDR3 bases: TGTGCCAGCAGCTCCTCCGGGGGGTCACCGCAGTATTTT. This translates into CASSSSGGSPQYF.

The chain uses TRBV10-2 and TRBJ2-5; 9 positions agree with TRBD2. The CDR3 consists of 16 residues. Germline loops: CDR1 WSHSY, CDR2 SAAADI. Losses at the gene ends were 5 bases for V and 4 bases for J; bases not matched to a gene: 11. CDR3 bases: TGCGCCAGCAGTATTGCGCGGGGGGGCCGAGGAGAGACCCAGTACTTC. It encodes CASSIARGGRGETQYF.

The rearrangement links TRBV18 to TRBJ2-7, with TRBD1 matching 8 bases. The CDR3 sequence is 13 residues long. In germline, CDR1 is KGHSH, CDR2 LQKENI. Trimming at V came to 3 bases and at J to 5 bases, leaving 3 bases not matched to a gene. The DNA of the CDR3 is TGTGCCAGCTCACCGGACAGGGAGGACGAGCAGTACTTC. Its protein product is CASSPDREDEQYF.

Here the CDR3 reads CASSPETVSNTGELFF. The DNA for the CDR3 is TGCGCCAGCAGCCCTGAGACAGTTTCGAACACCGGGGAGCTGTTTTTT. The chain uses TRBV5-1 and TRBJ2-2; a possible D gene is TRBD1 (5 bases). The ends were cut back, 4 bases at V and 0 bases at J, with 13 bases in the middle. CDR1 SGHRS and CDR2 YFSETQ come from the germline V gene. This CDR3 is 16 amino acids long.

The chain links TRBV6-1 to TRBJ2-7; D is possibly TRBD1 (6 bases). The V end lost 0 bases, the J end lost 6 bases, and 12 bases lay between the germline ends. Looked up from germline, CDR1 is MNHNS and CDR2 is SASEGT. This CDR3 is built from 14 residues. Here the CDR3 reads CASSEAGTISEQYF. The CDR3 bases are TGTGCCAGCAGTGAAGCAGGGACAATATCCGAGCAGTACTTC.

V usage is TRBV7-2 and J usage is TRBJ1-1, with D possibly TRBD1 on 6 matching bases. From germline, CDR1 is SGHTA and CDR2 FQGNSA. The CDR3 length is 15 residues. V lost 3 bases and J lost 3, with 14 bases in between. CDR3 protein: CASSLDPTGYTEAFF. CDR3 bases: TGTGCCAGCAGCTTGGACCCCACAGGGTACACTGAAGCTTTCTTT.